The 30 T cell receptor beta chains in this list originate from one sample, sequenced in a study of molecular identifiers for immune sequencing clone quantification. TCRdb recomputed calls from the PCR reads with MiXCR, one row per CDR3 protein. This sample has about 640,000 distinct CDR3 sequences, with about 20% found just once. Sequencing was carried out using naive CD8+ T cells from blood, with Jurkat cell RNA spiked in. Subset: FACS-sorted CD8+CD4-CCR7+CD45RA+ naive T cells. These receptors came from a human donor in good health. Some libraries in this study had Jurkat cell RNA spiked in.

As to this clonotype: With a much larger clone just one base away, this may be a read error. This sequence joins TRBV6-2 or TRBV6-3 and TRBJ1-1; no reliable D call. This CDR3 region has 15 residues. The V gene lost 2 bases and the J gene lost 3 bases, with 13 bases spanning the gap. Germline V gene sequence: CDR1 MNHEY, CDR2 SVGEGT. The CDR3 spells CASSYKPVFDTEAFF. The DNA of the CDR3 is TGTGCCAGCAGTTACAAGCCAGTTTTTGACACTGAAGCTTTCTTT.

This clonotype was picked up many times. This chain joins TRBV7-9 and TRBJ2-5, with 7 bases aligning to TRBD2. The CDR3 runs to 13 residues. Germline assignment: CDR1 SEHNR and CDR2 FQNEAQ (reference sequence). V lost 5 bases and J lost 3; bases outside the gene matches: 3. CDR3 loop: CASSRGLEETQYF. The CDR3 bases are TGTGCCAGCAGCCGCGGACTAGAAGAGACCCAGTACTTC.

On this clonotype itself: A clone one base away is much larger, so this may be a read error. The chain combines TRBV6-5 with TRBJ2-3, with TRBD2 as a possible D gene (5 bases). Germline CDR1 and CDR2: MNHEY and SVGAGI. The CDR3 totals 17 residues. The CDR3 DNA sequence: TGTGCCAGCAGTACCTACAGCGGCTACAGCACCACAGATATGCAGTATTTT. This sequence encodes CASSTYSGYSTTDMQYF.

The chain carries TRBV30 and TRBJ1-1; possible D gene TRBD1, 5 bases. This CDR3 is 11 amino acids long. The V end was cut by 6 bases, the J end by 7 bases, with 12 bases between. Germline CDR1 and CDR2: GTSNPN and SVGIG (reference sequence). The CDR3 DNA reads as TGTGCCTGCGTCGGGGGATTTGAAGCTTTCTTT. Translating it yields CACVGGFEAFF.

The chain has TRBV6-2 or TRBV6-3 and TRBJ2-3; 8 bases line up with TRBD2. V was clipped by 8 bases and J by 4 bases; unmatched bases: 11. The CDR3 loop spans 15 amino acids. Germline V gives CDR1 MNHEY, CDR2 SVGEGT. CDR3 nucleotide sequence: TGTGCCAGCCTAACGGGGGGGCCATGGCCAGATACGCAGTATTTT. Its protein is CASLTGGPWPDTQYF.

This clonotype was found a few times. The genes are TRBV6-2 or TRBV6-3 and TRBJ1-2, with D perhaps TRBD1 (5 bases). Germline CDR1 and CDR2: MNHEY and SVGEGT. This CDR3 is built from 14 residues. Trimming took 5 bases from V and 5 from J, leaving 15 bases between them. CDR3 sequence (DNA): TGTGCCAGCAGTCTTCGGGGGATGAGATATGGCTACACCTTC. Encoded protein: CASSLRGMRYGYTF.

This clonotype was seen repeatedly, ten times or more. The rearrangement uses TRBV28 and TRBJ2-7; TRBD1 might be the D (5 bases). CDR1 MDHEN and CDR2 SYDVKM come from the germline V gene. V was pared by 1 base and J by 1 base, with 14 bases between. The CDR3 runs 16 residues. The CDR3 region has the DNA TGTGCCAGCAGTTTATCAGGGTTTGATAGGTCCTACGAGCAGTACTTC. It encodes CASSLSGFDRSYEQYF.

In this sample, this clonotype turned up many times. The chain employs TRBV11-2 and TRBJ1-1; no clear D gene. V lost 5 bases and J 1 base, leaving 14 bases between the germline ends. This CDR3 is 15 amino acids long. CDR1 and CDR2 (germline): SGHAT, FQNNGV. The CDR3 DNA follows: TGTGCCAGCAGCATGGGATTTGGAAAGAACACTGAAGCTTTCTTT. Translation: CASSMGFGKNTEAFF.

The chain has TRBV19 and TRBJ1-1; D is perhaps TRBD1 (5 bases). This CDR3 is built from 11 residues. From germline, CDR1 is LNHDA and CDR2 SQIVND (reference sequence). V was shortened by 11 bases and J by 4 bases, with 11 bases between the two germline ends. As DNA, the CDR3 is TGTGCCGGTACCGGGGCCACTGAAGCTTTCTTT. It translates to CAGTGATEAFF.

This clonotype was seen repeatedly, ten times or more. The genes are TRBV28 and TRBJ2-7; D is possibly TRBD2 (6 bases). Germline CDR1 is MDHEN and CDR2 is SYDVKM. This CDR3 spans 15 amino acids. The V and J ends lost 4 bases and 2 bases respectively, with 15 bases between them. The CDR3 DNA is TGTGCCAGCAGTTCCGACCTCACGGGGGCCTACGAGCAGTACTTC. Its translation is CASSSDLTGAYEQYF.

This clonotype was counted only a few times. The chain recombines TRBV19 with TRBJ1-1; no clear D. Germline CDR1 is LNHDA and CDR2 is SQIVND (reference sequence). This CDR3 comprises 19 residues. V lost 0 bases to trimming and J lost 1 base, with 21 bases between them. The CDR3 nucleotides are TGTGCCAGTAGTATAGATCTATCCGTGGGTCAGAGCGAGAACACTGAAGCTTTCTTT. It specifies CASSIDLSVGQSENTEAFF.

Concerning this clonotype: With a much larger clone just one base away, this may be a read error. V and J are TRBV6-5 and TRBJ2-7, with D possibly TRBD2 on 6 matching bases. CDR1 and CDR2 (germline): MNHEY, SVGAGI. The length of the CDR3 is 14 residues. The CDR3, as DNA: TGTGCCAACAGTTACTCGCGGGGAGGCTACGAGCAGTACTTC. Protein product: CANSYSRGGYEQYF.

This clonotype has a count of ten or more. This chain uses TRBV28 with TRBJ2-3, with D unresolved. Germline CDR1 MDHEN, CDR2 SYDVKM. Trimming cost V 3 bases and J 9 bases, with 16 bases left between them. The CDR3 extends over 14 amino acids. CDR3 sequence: CASSFLSSLGTQYF. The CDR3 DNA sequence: TGTGCCAGCAGTTTTTTATCTTCTTTGGGAACGCAGTATTTT.

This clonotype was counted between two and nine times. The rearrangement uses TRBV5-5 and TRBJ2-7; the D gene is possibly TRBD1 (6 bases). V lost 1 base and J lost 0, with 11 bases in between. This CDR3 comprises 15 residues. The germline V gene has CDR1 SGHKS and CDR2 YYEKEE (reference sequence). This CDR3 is CASSLRGQTSYEQYF. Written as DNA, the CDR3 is TGTGCCAGCAGCTTGAGAGGACAGACCTCCTACGAGCAGTACTTC.

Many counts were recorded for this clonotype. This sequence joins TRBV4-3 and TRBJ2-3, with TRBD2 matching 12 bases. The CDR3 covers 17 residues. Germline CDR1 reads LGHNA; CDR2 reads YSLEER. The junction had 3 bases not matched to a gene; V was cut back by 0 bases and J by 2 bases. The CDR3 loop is CASSQDGLAGTTDTQYF. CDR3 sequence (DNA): TGCGCCAGCAGCCAAGATGGACTAGCGGGGACCACAGATACGCAGTATTTT.

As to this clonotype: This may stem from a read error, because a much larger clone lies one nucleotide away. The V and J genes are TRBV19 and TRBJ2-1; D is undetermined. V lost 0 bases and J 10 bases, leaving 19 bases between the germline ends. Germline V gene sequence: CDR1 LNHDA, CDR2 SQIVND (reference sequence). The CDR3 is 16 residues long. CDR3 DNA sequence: TGTGCCAGTAGTATAGACCTCGCTGGGTTGGCAGCGGAGCAGTTCTTC. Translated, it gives CASSIDLAGLAAEQFF.

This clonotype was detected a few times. The CDR3 reads CATSITAVGTSDQETQYF. CDR3 sequence (DNA): TGTGCCACCAGCATCACGGCGGTCGGGACTAGCGACCAAGAGACCCAGTACTTC. The V gene is TRBV15, the J gene TRBJ2-5; 10 bases are a match to TRBD2. CDR1 is LNHNV, CDR2 YYDKDF, per germline (reference sequence). With 4 bases clipped from V and 0 bases from J, the junction kept 11 bases outside the gene matches. The length of the CDR3 is 18 residues.

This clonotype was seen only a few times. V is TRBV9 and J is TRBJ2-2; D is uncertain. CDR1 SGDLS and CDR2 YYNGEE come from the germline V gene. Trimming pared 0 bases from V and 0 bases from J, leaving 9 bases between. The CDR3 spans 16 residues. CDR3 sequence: CASSVDGEPNTGELFF. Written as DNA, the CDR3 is TGTGCCAGCAGCGTAGATGGAGAGCCGAACACCGGGGAGCTGTTTTTT. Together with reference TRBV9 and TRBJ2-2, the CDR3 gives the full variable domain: DSGVTQTPKHLITATGQRVTLRCSPRSGDLSVYWYQQSLDQGLQFLIQYYNGEERAKGNILERFSAQQFPDLHSELNLSSLELGDSALYFCASSVDGEPNTGELFFGEGSRLTVL.

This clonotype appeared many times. In nucleotides, the CDR3 is TGTGCCAGCAGCTACGACCCGGGACTTTTCTACGAGCAGTACTTC. Translated: CASSYDPGLFYEQYF. This rearrangement joins TRBV7-8 to TRBJ2-7, with a possible D match to TRBD2 (6 bases). CDR3 length: 15 amino acids. Germline assignment: CDR1 SGHVS and CDR2 FQNEAQ. Between the trimmed V and J ends, which lost 4 bases and 3 bases, there was a span of 16 bases.

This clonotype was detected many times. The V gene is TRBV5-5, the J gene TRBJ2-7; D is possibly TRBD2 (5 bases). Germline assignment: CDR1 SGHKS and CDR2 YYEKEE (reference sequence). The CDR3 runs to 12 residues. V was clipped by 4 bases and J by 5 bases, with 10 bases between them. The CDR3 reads CASSPNGDEQYF. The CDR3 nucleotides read TGTGCCAGCAGCCCCAACGGGGACGAGCAGTACTTC.

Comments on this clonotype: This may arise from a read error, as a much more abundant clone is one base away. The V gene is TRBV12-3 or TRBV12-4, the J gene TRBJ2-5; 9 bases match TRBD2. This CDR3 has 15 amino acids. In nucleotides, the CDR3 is TGTGCCAGCAGTTTAGGCGGGGGGGTCCAAGAGGCCCAGTACTTC. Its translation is CASSLGGGVQEAQYF.

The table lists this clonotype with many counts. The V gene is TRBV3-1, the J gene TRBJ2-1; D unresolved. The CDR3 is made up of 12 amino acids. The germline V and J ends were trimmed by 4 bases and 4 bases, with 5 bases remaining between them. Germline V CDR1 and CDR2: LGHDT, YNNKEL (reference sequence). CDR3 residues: CASSRPYNEQFF. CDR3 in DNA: TGTGCCAGCAGCCGGCCTTACAATGAGCAGTTCTTC.

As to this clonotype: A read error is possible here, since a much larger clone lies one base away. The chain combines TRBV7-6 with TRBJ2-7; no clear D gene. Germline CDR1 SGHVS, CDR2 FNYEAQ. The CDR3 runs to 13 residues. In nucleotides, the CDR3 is TGTGCCGGCAGCTTGGGCGAAACCTACGAGCAGTACTTC. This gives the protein CAGSLGETYEQYF.

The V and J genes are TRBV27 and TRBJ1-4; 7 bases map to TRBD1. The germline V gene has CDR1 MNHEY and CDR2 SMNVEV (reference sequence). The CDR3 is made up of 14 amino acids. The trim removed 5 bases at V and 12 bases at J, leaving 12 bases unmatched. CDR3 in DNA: TGTGCCAGCAGTCACAGGGGCGGCGGCACCGAACTGTTTTTT. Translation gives CASSHRGGGTELFF.

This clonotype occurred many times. CDR3: CASSITSGRNEQFF. CDR3 DNA: TGTGCCAGTAGTATAACTAGCGGGAGGAATGAGCAGTTCTTC. The J gene is TRBJ2-1, the V gene TRBV19; 12 nucleotides match TRBD2. V trimming: 2 bases; J trimming: 7 bases; junction bases outside the gene matches: 0. The germline V gene encodes CDR1 LNHDA and CDR2 SQIVND (reference sequence). The CDR3 contains 14 residues.

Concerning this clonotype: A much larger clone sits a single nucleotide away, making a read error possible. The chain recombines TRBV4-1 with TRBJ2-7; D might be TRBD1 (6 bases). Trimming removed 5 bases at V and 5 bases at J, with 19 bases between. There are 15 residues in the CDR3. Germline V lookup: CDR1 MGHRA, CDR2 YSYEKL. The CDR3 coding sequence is TGCGCCAGCAGCTATAAAGGGGCAGGGGCCGACGAGCAGTACTTC. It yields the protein CASSYKGAGADEQYF.

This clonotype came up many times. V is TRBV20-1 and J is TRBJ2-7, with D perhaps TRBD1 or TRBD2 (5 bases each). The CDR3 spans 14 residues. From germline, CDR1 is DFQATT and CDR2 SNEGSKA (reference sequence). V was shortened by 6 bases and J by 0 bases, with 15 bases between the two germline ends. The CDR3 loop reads CSALDHGGSYEQYF. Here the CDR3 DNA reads TGCAGTGCATTAGACCATGGGGGCTCCTACGAGCAGTACTTC.

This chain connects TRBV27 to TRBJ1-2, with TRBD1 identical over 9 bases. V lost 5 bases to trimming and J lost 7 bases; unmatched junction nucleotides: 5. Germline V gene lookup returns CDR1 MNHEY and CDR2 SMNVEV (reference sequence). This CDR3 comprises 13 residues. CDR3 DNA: TGTGCCAGCAGTGGGGGGACAGGGCCTGGCTACACCTTC. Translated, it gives CASSGGTGPGYTF.

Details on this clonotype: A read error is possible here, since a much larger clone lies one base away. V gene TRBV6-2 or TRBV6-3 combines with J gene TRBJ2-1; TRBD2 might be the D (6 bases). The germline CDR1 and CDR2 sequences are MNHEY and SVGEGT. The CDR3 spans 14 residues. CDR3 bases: TGTGCCAGCAGTTACGCGGGAAGCTACAGTGAGCAGTTCTTC. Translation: CASSYAGSYSEQFF.

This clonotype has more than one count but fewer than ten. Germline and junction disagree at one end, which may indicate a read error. CDR3: CASSQTGTGTFSYDSPLHF. The CDR3 bases are TGCGCCAGCAGCCAAACCGGGACAGGGACCTTCTCCTATGATTCACCCCTCCACTTT. This sequence joins TRBV4-1 and TRBJ1-6; 9 nucleotides align to TRBD1. CDR1 MGHRA and CDR2 YSYEKL come from the germline V gene. The CDR3 sequence is 19 residues long.